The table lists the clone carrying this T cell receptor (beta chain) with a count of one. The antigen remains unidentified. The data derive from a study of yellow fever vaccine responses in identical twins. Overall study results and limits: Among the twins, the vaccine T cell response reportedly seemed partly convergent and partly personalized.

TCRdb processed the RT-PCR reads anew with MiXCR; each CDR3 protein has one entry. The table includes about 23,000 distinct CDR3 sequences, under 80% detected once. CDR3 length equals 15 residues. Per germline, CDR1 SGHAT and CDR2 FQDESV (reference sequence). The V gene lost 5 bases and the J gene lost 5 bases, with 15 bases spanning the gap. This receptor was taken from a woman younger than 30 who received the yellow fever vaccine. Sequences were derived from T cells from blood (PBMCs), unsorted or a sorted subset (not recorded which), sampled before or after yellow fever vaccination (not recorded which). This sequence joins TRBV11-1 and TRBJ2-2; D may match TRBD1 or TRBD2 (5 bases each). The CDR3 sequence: CASSTSGTDTGELFF. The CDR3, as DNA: TGTGCCAGCAGCACGTCAGGGACGGATACCGGGGAGCTGTTTTTT.